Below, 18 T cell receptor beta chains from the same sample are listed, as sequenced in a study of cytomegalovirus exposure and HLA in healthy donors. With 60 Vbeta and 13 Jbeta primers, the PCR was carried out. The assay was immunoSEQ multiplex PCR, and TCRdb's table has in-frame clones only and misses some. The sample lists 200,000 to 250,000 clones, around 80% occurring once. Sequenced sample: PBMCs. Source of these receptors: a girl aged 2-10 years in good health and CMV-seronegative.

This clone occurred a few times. The CDR3 nucleotides read TGTGCCAGCAGCCTAGGGACTAGCTATGAGCAGTACTTC. It encodes CASSLGTSYEQYF. The chain employs TRBV9 and TRBJ2-7, with 9 bases that match TRBD2. There are 13 residues in the CDR3. V gave up 4 bases and J gave up 7 bases; unmatched junction bases: 6. Germline-derived CDR1 and CDR2 are SGDLS and YYNGEE.

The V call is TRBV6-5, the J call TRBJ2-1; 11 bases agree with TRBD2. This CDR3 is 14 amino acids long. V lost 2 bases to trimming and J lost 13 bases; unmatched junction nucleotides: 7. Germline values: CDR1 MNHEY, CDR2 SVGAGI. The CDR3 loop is CASSYDTSGRSQFF. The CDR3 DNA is TGTGCCAGCAGTTACGACACTAGCGGGAGATCACAGTTCTTC.

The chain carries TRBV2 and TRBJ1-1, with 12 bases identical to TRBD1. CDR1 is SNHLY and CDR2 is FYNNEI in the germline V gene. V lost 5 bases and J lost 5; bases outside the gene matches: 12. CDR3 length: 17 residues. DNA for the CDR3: TGTGCCAGCAGTTTTTTTGGGACAGGGGGCGTCAGGACTGAAGCTTTCTTT. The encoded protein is CASSFFGTGGVRTEAFF.

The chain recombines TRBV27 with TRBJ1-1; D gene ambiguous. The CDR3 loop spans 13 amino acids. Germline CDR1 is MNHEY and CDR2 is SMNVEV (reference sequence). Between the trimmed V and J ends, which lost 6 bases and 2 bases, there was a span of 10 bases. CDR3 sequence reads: CASRLFSNTEAFF. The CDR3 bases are TGTGCCAGCAGGCTTTTTAGTAACACTGAAGCTTTCTTT.

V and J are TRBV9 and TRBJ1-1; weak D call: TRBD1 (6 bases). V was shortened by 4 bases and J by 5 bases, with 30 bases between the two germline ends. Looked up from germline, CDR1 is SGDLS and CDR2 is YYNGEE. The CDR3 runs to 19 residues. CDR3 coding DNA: TGTGCCAGCAGCTATACGCCCGCAGGGGAGGTCTTCGGGGGGACTGAAGCTTTCTTT. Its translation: CASSYTPAGEVFGGTEAFF.

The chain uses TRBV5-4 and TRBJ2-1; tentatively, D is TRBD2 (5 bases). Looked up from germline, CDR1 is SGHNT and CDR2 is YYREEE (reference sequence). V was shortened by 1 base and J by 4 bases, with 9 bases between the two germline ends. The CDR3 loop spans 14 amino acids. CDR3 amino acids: CASSLPPGYNEQFF. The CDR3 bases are TGTGCCAGCAGCTTGCCTCCGGGGTACAATGAGCAGTTCTTC.

CDR3 loop: CASTPGVGETQYF. CDR3 DNA sequence: TGTGCCAGCACCCCCGGGGTTGGCGAGACCCAGTACTTC. The chain recombines TRBV6-6 with TRBJ2-5; tentative D call: TRBD2 (5 bases). CDR3 length equals 13 residues. V was trimmed by 7 bases and J by 5 bases, leaving 14 bases between them. Germline assignment: CDR1 MNHNY and CDR2 SVGAGI (reference sequence).

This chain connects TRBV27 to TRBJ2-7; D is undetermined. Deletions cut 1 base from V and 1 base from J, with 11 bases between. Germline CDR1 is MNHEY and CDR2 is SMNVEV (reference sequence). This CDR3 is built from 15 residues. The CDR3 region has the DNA TGTGCCAGCAGTTTATACCCGCCAGAATCCTACGAGCAGTACTTC. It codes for CASSLYPPESYEQYF.

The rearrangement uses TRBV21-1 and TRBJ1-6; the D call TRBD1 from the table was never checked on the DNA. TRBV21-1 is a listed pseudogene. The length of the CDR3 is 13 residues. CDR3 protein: CASSIRANSPLHF. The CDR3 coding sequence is TGTGCCAGCAGCATCAGGGCGAATTCACCCCTCCACTTT.

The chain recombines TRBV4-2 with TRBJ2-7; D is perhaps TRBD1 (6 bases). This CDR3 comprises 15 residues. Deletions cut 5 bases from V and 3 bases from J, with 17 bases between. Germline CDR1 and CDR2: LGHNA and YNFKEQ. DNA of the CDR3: TGTGCCAGCAGCGAAGCCACAGGGCCCTACTACGAGCAGTACTTC. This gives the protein CASSEATGPYYEQYF.

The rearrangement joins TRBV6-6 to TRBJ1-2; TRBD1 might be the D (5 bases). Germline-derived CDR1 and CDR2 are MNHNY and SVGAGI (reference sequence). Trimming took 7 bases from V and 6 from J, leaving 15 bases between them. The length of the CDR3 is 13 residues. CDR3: CASKDRGRHGYTF. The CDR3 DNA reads TGTGCCAGCAAAGATAGGGGTAGGCATGGCTACACCTTC.

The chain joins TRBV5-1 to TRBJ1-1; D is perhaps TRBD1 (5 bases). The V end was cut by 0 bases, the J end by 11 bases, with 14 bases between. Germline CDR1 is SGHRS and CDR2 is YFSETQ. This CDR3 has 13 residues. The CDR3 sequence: CASSLEGPREAFF. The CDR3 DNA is TGCGCCAGCAGCTTGGAGGGGCCCCGGGAGGCTTTCTTT.

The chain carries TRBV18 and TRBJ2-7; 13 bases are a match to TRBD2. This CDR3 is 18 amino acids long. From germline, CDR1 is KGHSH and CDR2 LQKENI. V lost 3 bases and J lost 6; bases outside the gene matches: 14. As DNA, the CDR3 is TGTGCCAGCTCACCGAGCGGGACTAGCGGGATAGGGCTCACCGAGCAGTACTTC. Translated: CASSPSGTSGIGLTEQYF.

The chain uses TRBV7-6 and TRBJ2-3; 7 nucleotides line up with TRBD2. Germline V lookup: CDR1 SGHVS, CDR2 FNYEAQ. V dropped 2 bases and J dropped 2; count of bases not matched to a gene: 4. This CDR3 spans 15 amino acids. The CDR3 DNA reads TGTGCCAGCAGCTTATACGCGGGGGACACAGATACGCAGTATTTT. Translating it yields CASSLYAGDTDTQYF.

CDR3 nucleotide sequence: TGCGCCAGCAGCGCGCCGTTAGCGGATACGCAGTATTTT. It yields the protein CASSAPLADTQYF. This chain links TRBV4-1 with TRBJ2-3; perhaps TRBD2 as D (5 bases). The germline CDR1 and CDR2 sequences are MGHRA and YSYEKL. V was pared by 5 bases and J by 6 bases, with 12 bases between. This CDR3 has 13 residues.

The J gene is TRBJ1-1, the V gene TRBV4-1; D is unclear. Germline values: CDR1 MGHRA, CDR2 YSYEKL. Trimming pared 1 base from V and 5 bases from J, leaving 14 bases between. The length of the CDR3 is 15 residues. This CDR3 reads CASSQVGEWGTEAFF. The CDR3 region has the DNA TGCGCCAGCAGCCAAGTTGGGGAGTGGGGAACTGAAGCTTTCTTT.

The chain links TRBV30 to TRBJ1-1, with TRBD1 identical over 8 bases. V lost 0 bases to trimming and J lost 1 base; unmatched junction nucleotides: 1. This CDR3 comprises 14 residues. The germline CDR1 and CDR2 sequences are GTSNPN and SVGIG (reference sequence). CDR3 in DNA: TGTGCCTGGAGTGTAGACAGGGGGAACACTGAAGCTTTCTTT. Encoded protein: CAWSVDRGNTEAFF.

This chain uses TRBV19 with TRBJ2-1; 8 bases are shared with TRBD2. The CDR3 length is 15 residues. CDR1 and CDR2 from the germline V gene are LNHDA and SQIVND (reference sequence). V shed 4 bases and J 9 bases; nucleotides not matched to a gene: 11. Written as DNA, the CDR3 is TGTGCCAGTAGTACAGGACTAGCCACACCGACTGAGCAGTTCTTC. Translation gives CASSTGLATPTEQFF.